Below, 8 T cell receptor beta chains from the same sample are listed, as sequenced in a study of blood T cell repertoires in COVID-19. Clones were read by immunoSEQ multiplex PCR, and TCRdb kept only the in-frame ones, dropping some. Of about 150,000 clones in the sample, roughly 88% were seen once. Sequenced: peripheral blood. The receptor source for this set is a woman between 45 and 60 years old with acute or convalescent COVID-19.

The DNA for the CDR3 is TGTGCCAGCAGTTTGGAGCGGGTTCCCTACGAGCAGTACTTC. This sequence encodes CASSLERVPYEQYF. The chain combines TRBV28 with TRBJ2-7; TRBD2 might be the D (6 bases). Germline V lookup: CDR1 MDHEN, CDR2 SYDVKM. There are 14 residues in the CDR3. The ends were cut back, 3 bases at V and 2 bases at J, with 11 bases in the middle.

The V and J genes are TRBV7-6 and TRBJ2-1, with 9 nucleotides matching TRBD2. The germline V gene encodes CDR1 SGHVS and CDR2 FNYEAQ. This CDR3 comprises 16 residues. J gave up 3 bases and V 3 bases, and 6 bases lay outside the gene matches. CDR3: CASSLRRGGLYNEQFF. The CDR3 DNA sequence: TGTGCCAGCAGCTTGAGGCGGGGGGGCCTCTACAATGAGCAGTTCTTC. The full variable domain, completed using reference TRBV7-6 and TRBJ2-1, is GAGVSQSPRYKVTKRGQDVALRCDPISGHVSLYWYRQALGQGPEFLTYFNYEAQQDKSGLPNDRFSAERPEGSISTLTIQRTEQRDSAMYRCASSLRRGGLYNEQFFGPGTRLTVL.

The chain carries TRBV15 and TRBJ1-5; D unresolved. V lost 5 bases, J lost 5 bases, and 16 bases lay in between. CDR3 size: 15 residues. Germline assignment: CDR1 LNHNV and CDR2 YYDKDF (reference sequence). The CDR3 DNA reads as TGTGCCACCAGCTTACTGCGGGGAGGAGATCAGCCCCAGCATTTT. Protein sequence: CATSLLRGGDQPQHF.

The chain is built from TRBV6-2 or TRBV6-3 and TRBJ1-1; D remains unclear. There are 16 residues in the CDR3. Germline CDR1 and CDR2: MNHEY and SVGEGT. Trimming left V 5 bases short and J 2 bases short, with 18 bases between. The CDR3 spells CASSPNLIGGNTEAFF. CDR3 nucleotides: TGTGCCAGCAGTCCCAATCTTATCGGAGGAAACACTGAAGCTTTCTTT.

This chain joins TRBV7-9 and TRBJ2-3, with 9 bases aligning to TRBD2. Trimming removed 0 bases from V and 5 bases from J; junction bases left unmatched: 9. The germline V gene encodes CDR1 SEHNR and CDR2 FQNEAQ (reference sequence). The CDR3 consists of 17 residues. The CDR3 sequence: CASSLASLAGVKDTQYF. The DNA of the CDR3 is TGTGCCAGCAGCTTAGCCTCGTTAGCGGGAGTCAAAGATACGCAGTATTTT.

In its sample, this clone was seen once. V gene TRBV28 combines with J gene TRBJ1-3; tentative D call: TRBD1 (6 bases). Deletions cut 5 bases from V and 4 bases from J, with 12 bases between. This CDR3 region has 14 residues. Germline V CDR1 and CDR2: MDHEN, SYDVKM. CDR3 nucleotide sequence: TGTGCCAGCAGTCAAGGGGGTTCGGGAAACACCATATATTTT. It codes for CASSQGGSGNTIYF.

Details on this clone: Other nucleotide sequences in the sample specify the same CDR3. The V gene is TRBV18, the J gene TRBJ1-5; 8 nucleotides agree with TRBD1. CDR1 is KGHSH, CDR2 LQKENI, per germline. J was trimmed by 1 base and V by 3 bases; bases with no gene match: 2. This CDR3 has 15 amino acids. The CDR3 DNA reads TGTGCCAGCTCACCGCAGGGGGCAAGCAATCAGCCCCAGCATTTT. It encodes CASSPQGASNQPQHF.

The V call is TRBV28, the J call TRBJ1-1, with TRBD1 matching over 8 bases. CDR3 size: 14 residues. The junction had 2 bases not matched to a gene; V was cut back by 4 bases and J by 1 base. The germline gives CDR1 MDHEN, CDR2 SYDVKM. The CDR3 nucleotides are TGTGCCAGCAGTTCGGGACAGGCGAACACTGAAGCTTTCTTT. It yields the protein CASSSGQANTEAFF.